This entry concerns a single TCR beta chain. The sample holds many counts of this clonotype. Its antigen specificity is not known. Base qualities were left out, and no much larger clone turns up one base away. The sample belongs to a study of Graves' ophthalmopathy and Graves' hyperthyroidism listed by TCRdb under 2018. For context, the study as a whole: Hyperthyroidism was defined as stable when no progression to ophthalmopathy occurred within 18 months of follow-up. In total, around 130 blood samples were TCR-sequenced: around 42 ophthalmopathy, around 75 hyperthyroidism and some 17 hyperthyroidism-to-ophthalmopathy patients. To explore V-J signatures distinguishing ophthalmopathy from hyperthyroidism, a discovery set of some 100 patients (43 ophthalmopathy, 57 stable hyperthyroidism) was enrolled. Following sample collection, hyperthyroidism patients were given methimazole at a starting dose of 30 mg daily, and ophthalmopathy patients were given high-dose intravenous methylprednisolone. TCR beta repertoire signatures were used to distinguish Graves' ophthalmopathy from Graves' hyperthyroidism and to predict progression to ophthalmopathy. In six hyperthyroidism patients, T-cell repertoires of thyroid tissue and blood were compared. An independent validation cohort was composed of some 19 hyperthyroidism patients and around 15 patients who later progressed from hyperthyroidism to ophthalmopathy.

For repertoire sequencing, the TCR beta CDR3 regions were amplified from RNA transcripts. A first-round RT-PCR used HTBI primers with the Qiagen OneStep RT-PCR kit, followed by a second-round multiplex PCR, size selection and purification. Libraries were sequenced paired-end with 100 bp reads on an Illumina HiSeq2000. The published analysis was carried out like this. SOAPnuke was used for read processing, and reads with adapters, uncalled bases, a mean Phred below 15, or no exact constant-primer or identifier match were discarded. COPE v1.2.5 was used to merge the high-quality paired reads. Clonotypes were defined as unique nucleotide sequences and were aligned to IMGT TRB V, D and J references using MiTCR v1.1. The analysis was limited to V-J combinations with a frequency above 0.0001, which together covered over 98% of repertoires. A TCR clonal expansion and chaos score per V-J combination was defined as the ratio of F50 clonal expansion to chaos observed in the TCRdist matrix. Features were reduced by Welch's t-statistics and random forest to approximately 12 V-J combinations, which fed a naive Bayes classifier. The Morisita-Horn index was used to measure how similar the thyroid and blood repertoires were. TCRdb took the public reads, trimmed them with fastp at Q25, ran MiXCR for clone calling and kept in-frame beta chains. Duplicate CDR3 protein sequences are folded into a single record with the most common DNA and genes. Here the V and J calls rest on TCRdb's processing, not on the authors' analysis. This sample holds around 590,000 distinct CDR3 sequences; approximately 35% were observed only once. Of the sample, around 4.6% falls within the top ten clones.

The hyperthyroidism patients were 18 to 65 years old and newly diagnosed, with a disease duration of less than 2 months. Patients with other autoimmune diseases, uncontrolled infections, pregnancy or lactation were excluded from the study. Diagnosis was based on clinical symptoms, serum thyroxine, TRAb, thyroid ultrasound and orbital computed tomography. Trizol reagent was used to extract the total RNA, and its quality was then checked on an Agilent 2100 Bioanalyzer. Cut back by 2 bases and 5 bases, the V and J ends lie 12 bases apart. The germline V gene specifies SGHVS as CDR1 and FQNEAQ as CDR2. From its cysteine to its phenylalanine, the CDR3 spans 14 amino acids. Only the CDR3 portion is preserved as DNA: 42 bases, with reading frame beginning at the first base. General findings and caveats noted by the study authors: In validation, the model predicted ophthalmopathy progression with about 70% sensitivity and 72.22% specificity; about a dozen predicted patients were CT-confirmed with GO in a median of roughly 6.8 months. No statistical method was used to set the sample size in advance, and the investigators knew which group each participant was assigned to. Most of the expanded thyroid clonotypes with a frequency above 0.001 were also detected in blood, and it was suggested that the thyroid immune response may be reflected by blood repertoires. In cross-validation, the 13-signature model distinguished ophthalmopathy from stable hyperthyroidism with approximately 90% sensitivity and about 81% specificity, while in the test set the corresponding values were roughly 80% and 75%.

The sequencing sample was made of peripheral blood or thyroid tissue (not recorded which). This clonotype was obtained from an adult man with Graves' hyperthyroidism. The chain uses TRBV7-8 and TRBJ2-5; matching of 7 bases hints at TRBD2 as the D gene. The nucleotide sequence is TGTGCCAGCAGCTTAAGGGGGGGGTTCGAGACCCAGTACTTC. This is translated as CASSLRGGFETQYF.